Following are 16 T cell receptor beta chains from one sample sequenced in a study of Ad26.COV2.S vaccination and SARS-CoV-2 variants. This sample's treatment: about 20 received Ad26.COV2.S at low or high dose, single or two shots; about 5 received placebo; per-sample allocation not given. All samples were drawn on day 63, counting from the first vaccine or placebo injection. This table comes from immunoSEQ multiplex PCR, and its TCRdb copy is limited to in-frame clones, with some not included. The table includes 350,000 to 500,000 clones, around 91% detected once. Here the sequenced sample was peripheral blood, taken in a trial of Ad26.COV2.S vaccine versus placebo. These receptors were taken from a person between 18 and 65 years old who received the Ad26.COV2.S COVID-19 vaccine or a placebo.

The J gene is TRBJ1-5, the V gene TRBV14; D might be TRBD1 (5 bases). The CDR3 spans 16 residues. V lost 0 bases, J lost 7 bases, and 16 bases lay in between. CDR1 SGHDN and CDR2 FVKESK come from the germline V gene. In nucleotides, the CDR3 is TGTGCCAGCAGCCAAGATAGGCGGAGGGGCCACCAGCCCCAGCATTTT. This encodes CASSQDRRRGHQPQHF.

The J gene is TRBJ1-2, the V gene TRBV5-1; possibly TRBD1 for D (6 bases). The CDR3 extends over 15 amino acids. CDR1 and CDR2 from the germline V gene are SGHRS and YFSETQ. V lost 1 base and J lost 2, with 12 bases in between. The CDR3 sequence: CASSLSPGQNYGYTF. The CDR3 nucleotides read TGCGCCAGCAGCTTGTCCCCGGGACAAAACTATGGCTACACCTTC.

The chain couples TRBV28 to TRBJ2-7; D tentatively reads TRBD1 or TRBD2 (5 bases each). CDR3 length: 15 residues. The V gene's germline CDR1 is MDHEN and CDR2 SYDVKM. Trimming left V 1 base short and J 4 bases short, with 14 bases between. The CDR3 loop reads CASSLLGTINYEQYF. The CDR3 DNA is TGTGCCAGCAGTTTATTAGGGACGATTAATTACGAGCAGTACTTC.

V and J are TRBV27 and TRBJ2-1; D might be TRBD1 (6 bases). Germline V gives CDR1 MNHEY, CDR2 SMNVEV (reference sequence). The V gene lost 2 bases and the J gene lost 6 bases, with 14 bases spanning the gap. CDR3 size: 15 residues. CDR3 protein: CASSLEGGFPNEQFF. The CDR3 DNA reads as TGTGCCAGCAGTTTAGAAGGGGGATTCCCCAATGAGCAGTTCTTC.

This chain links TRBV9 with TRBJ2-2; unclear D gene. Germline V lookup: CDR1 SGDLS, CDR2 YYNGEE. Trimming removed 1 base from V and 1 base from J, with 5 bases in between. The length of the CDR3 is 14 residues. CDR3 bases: TGTGCCAGCAGCGTACGACAGAACACCGGGGAGCTGTTTTTT. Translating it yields CASSVRQNTGELFF.

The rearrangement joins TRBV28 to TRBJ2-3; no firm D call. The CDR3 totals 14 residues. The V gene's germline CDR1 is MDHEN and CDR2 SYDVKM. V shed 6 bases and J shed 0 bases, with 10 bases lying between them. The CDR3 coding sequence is TGTGCCAGCAGCCCGGATCCTAGCACAGATACGCAGTATTTT. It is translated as CASSPDPSTDTQYF.

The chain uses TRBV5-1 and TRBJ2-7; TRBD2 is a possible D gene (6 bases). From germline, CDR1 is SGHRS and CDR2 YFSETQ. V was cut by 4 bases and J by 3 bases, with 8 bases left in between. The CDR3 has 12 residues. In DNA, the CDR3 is TGCGCCAGCAGCGAGGACTACTACGAGCAGTACTTC. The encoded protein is CASSEDYYEQYF.

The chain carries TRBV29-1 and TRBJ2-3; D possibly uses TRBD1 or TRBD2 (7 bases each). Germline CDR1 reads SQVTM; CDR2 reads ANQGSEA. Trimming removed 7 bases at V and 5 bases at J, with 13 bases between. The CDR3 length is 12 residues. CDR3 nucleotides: TGCAGCGAAGGCAGGGGGGGAGATACGCAGTATTTT. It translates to CSEGRGGDTQYF.

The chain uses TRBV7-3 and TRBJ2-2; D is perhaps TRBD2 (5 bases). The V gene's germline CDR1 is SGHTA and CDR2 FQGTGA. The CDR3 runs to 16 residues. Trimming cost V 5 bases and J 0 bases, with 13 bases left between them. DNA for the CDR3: TGTGCCAGCAGCCCAAACACGGGATCGAACACCGGGGAGCTGTTTTTT. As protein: CASSPNTGSNTGELFF. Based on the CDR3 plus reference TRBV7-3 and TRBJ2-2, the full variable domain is GAGVSQTPSNKVTEKGKYVELRCDPISGHTALYWYRQSLGQGPEFLIYFQGTGAADDSGLPNDRFFAVRPEGSVSTLKIQRTERGDSAVYLCASSPNTGSNTGELFFGEGSRLTVL.

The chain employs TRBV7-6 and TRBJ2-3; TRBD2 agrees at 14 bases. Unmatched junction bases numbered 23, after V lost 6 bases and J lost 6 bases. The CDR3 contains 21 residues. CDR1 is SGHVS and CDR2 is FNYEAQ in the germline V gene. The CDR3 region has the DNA TGTGCCAGCAGTCTTGGCCTGGGACTAGCGGGAGAGGAACCTATGTTGGATACGCAGTATTTT. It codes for CASSLGLGLAGEEPMLDTQYF.

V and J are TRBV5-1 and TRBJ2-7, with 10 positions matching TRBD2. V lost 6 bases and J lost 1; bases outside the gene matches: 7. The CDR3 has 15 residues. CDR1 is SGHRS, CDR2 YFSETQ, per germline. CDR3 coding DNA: TGCGCCAGCACCGAAACGACTAGCGGGTCCTACGAGCAGTACTTC. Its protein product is CASTETTSGSYEQYF.

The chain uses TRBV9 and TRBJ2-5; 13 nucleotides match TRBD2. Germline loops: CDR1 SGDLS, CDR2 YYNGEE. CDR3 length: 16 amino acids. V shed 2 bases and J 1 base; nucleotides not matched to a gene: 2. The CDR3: CASSVGLAGPQETQYF. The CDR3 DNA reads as TGTGCCAGCAGCGTGGGACTAGCGGGGCCCCAAGAGACCCAGTACTTC.

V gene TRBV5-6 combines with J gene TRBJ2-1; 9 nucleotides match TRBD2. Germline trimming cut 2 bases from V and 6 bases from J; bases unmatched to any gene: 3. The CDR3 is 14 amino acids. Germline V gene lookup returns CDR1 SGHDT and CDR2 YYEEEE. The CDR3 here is CASSFWREGNEQFF. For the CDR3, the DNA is TGTGCCAGCAGCTTCTGGCGGGAGGGCAATGAGCAGTTCTTC.

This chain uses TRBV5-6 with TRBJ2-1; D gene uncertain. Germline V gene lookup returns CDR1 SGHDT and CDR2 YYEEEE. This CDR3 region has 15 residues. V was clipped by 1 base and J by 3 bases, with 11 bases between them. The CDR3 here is CASSLFGEDYNEQFF. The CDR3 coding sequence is TGTGCCAGCAGCTTGTTTGGGGAAGACTACAATGAGCAGTTCTTC.

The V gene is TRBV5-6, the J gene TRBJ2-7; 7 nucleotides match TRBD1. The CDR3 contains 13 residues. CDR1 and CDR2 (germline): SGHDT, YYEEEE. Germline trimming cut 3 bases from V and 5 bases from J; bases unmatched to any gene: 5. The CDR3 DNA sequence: TGTGCCAGCAGCTCAACGGACAGGAACGAGCAGTACTTC. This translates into CASSSTDRNEQYF.

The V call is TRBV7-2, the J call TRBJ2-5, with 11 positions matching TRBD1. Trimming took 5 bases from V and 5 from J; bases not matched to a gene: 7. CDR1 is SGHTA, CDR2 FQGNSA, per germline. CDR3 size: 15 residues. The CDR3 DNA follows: TGTGCCAGCAGCCCCCGGACAGGGGGCAGTGAGACCCAGTACTTC. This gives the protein CASSPRTGGSETQYF.